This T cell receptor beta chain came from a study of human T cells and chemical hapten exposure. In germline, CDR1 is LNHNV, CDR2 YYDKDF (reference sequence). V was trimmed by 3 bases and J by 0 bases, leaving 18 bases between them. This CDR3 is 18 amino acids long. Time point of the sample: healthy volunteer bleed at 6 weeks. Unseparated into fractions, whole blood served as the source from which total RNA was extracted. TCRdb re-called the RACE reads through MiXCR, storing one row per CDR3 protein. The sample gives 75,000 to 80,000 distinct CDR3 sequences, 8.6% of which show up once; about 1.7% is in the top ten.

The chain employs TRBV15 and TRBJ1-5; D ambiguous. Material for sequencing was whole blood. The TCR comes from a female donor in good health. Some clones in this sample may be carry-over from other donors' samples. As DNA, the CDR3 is TGTGCCACCAGCAGGGACTCTAACACCGGGGATAGCAATCAGCCCCAGCATTTT. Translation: CATSRDSNTGDSNQPQHF.